This T cell receptor beta chain was profiled in a study of T cell responses to AZD1222 COVID-19 vaccine (dated by TCRdb to the early 2020s). For the study in its entirety: TCR sequencing covered some 240 trial participants: roughly 200 given two doses of AZD1222 and some 25 given two doses of MenACWY control vaccine. Enrollment into the trials was organized by age into subgroups of 18-55, 56-69 and 70-plus years, and those subgroups contained around 150, 28 and 57 TCR-sequenced participants, respectively. Broader findings and caveats from the paper: Conclusions about previously exposed vaccinees are limited because only a handful of AZD1222 recipients were SARS-CoV-2 seropositive at baseline. The whole spike protein was spanned by vaccine-associated CD4 TCRs, and dominant responses were seen in regions 160-218 and 743-854. Because no day 14 peak-response samples were available, the repertoires could be characterized only after the peak T cell response. The 56-69-year group was small, and its depth increase did not reach significance, likely because of low power. Nearly half of unique spike-specific TCRs reportedly recognized epitopes outside regions mutated in the B.1.351 and B.1.1.7 variants. Spike-specific TCR breadth and depth rose significantly after two AZD1222 doses compared with day 0 and with MenACWY recipients. Most participants were white British and females outnumbered males, and the authors suggested that clonal diversity may have been underestimated.

V drops 2 bases and J drops 1 base, leaving 8 bases in between. From the cysteine up to the phenylalanine, the CDR3 has a length of 14 residues. The CDR3 DNA has 42 bases and is translated from base 1. Per the germline V gene (reference sequence), MNHNY is the CDR1 and SVGAGI is the CDR2. The CDR3 regions of human TCRbeta chains were subjected to immunosequencing. The paper's data handling went like this. TCRs in the repertoires were matched against a reference library of SARS-CoV-2-specific TCRs that had been generated with the MIRA antigen-specificity platform. Breadth was defined as the fraction of unique TCRs that were SARS-CoV-2-associated. Depth was defined as the fraction of total T cells that were SARS-CoV-2-associated. Each spike-specific TCR was assigned to its reactive spike region and to a CD4 or CD8 class using the MIRA data. Log10-transformed breadth and depth values were compared by one-way ANOVA with Sidak's multiple comparisons tests. As stored in TCRdb, this immuneACCESS dataset retains in-frame rearrangements with V and J assigned. A fraction of the clones does not appear; measured against another copy, unresolved V genes explain less than half of the discrepancy, and the remainder lacks a known reason. V, J and clone size are those of that table, while D and trimming were read from the DNA. This sample lists 90,000 to 120,000 clones; about 90% were detected once. Of the sample, approximately 4.8% falls within the top ten clones.

Regarding this clone: The specificity of this receptor is unknown. Base qualities are missing; no much larger clone stands one base away.

The time point label, read with the paper, signifies: about 28 days (+/-7) after the second vaccine dose. AZD1222 recipients given second doses at about 4 weeks or at about 12 weeks were pooled, since spike-specific TCR depth and breadth were not found to differ between the two schedules. The vaccinee samples were drawn from two UK trials, COV001 and COV002, one of which was a single-blind randomized controlled phase 2/3 trial testing AZD1222 (ChAdOx1 nCoV-19) in healthy adults. For TCRbeta chain sequencing, PBMC samples were collected from trial participants at day 0 and at day 28 after the second dose.

In this chain, TRBV6-6 is recombined with TRBJ1-1, with TRBD1 tentatively as D gene (5 bases match). Sequenced material: peripheral blood, taken 28 days after the second AZD1222 dose. The source of this sequence is an adult who received the AZD1222 COVID-19 vaccine. The CDR3 has the sequence CASSYQGTNTEAFF. The DNA sequence is TGTGCCAGCAGTTACCAGGGTACGAACACTGAAGCTTTCTTT.